The 26 T cell receptor beta chains presented below share a single source sample, sequenced in a study of blood T cells in healthy people across ages. Together with a sample-barcoded 5' primer, a J-beta primer mix was included in a second PCR lasting about 6 to 11 cycles. In TCRdb, the 5' RACE reads were re-called with MiXCR into one record per CDR3 protein. The sample holds hundreds of thousands of distinct CDR3 sequences, around two fifths seen once. What was sequenced was blood. The receptors were gathered from a man older than 75 in good health.

This chain connects TRBV27 to TRBJ1-5; TRBD1 aligns across 9 bases. Unmatched junction bases numbered 9, after V lost 5 bases and J lost 7 bases. The CDR3 covers 15 residues. The germline gives CDR1 MNHEY, CDR2 SMNVEV (reference sequence). The CDR3 nucleotides are TGTGCCAGCAGTGGGGACAGGGAATTTATCCAGCCCCAGCATTTT. Its translation: CASSGDREFIQPQHF.

The J gene is TRBJ2-1, the V gene TRBV15, with 9 bases fitting TRBD1. This CDR3 is 16 amino acids long. The germline V gene has CDR1 LNHNV and CDR2 YYDKDF (reference sequence). Germline trimming cut 3 bases from V and 4 bases from J; bases unmatched to any gene: 7. The CDR3 coding sequence is TGTGCCACCAGCAGGGTCGGGACAGGGCCTTACAATGAGCAGTTCTTC. Translating it yields CATSRVGTGPYNEQFF.

This chain connects TRBV13 to TRBJ2-5; D is perhaps TRBD2 (5 bases). This CDR3 has 13 amino acids. V was clipped by 5 bases and J by 8 bases, with 15 bases between them. Germline CDR1 reads PRHDT; CDR2 reads FYEKMQ (reference sequence). The CDR3 spells CASSPNRGQTQYF. CDR3 coding DNA: TGTGCCAGCAGCCCGAATCGGGGTCAAACCCAGTACTTC.

Only a few counts were recorded for this clonotype. The CDR3 here is CSASPALGTNEKLFF. CDR3 coding DNA: TGCAGTGCTAGTCCGGCCCTTGGAACTAATGAAAAACTGTTTTTT. The gene calls are TRBV20-1 and TRBJ1-4; D uncertain. Trimming left V 3 bases short and J 1 base short, with 12 bases between. The germline gives CDR1 DFQATT, CDR2 SNEGSKA (reference sequence). CDR3 length: 15 amino acids.

This clonotype was detected many times. The gene calls are TRBV5-5 and TRBJ2-3; 10 nucleotides match TRBD2. This CDR3 region has 16 residues. V lost 0 bases to trimming and J lost 6 bases; unmatched junction nucleotides: 7. The germline V gene has CDR1 SGHKS and CDR2 YYEKEE (reference sequence). CDR3 region: CASSLVASGGADTQYF. The CDR3 nucleotides are TGTGCCAGCAGCTTGGTTGCCAGCGGGGGGGCGGATACGCAGTATTTT.

This chain joins TRBV12-3 or TRBV12-4 and TRBJ2-1, with D perhaps TRBD1 (6 bases). V lost 5 bases and J 9 bases, leaving 14 bases between the germline ends. The CDR3 loop spans 13 amino acids. The CDR3 region has the DNA TGTGCCAGCAGTCCGATACAGGGTGGTGAGCAGTTCTTC. Encoded protein: CASSPIQGGEQFF.

Ten or more counts support this clonotype. The junction and the germline gene differ at one end; a read error may be behind it. The CDR3 coding sequence is TGCGCCAGCAGCTTGATCGGAAGCAAAGATACGCAGTATTTT. This encodes CASSLIGSKDTQYF. The V call is TRBV5-1, the J call TRBJ2-3; D is unclear. CDR1 SGHRS and CDR2 YFSETQ come from the germline V gene. The CDR3 extends over 14 amino acids.

This clonotype has ten or more counts. The rearrangement uses TRBV3-1 and TRBJ2-1; D possibly corresponds to TRBD2 (6 bases). The V and J ends lost 2 bases and 1 base respectively, with 18 bases between them. CDR3 length equals 18 residues. The germline V gene encodes CDR1 LGHDT and CDR2 YNNKEL (reference sequence). The CDR3 protein is CASSQNRDSLVSYNEQFF. CDR3 nucleotide sequence: TGTGCCAGCAGCCAAAACCGGGACTCCTTAGTTTCCTACAATGAGCAGTTCTTC.

The table lists this clonotype with a few counts. This rearrangement joins TRBV7-2 to TRBJ2-5; D remains ambiguous. Trimming took 9 bases from V and 5 from J, leaving 13 bases between them. In germline, CDR1 is SGHTA, CDR2 FQGNSA. The CDR3 spans 12 residues. The CDR3 DNA reads as TGTGCCAGTGGCCGGTCCTCCGAGACCCAGTACTTC. Its translation is CASGRSSETQYF.

This clonotype was counted between two and nine times. CDR3: CSASRADQETQYF. The CDR3 coding sequence is TGCAGTGCTAGTCGGGCGGATCAAGAGACCCAGTACTTC. The gene calls are TRBV20-1 and TRBJ2-5; D not certain. The CDR3 is 13 residues long. Trimming took off 3 bases at V and 2 bases at J, with 10 bases between the two ends. The germline V gene has CDR1 DFQATT and CDR2 SNEGSKA (reference sequence).

This clonotype has more than one count but fewer than ten. The chain has TRBV25-1 and TRBJ2-5; TRBD1 matches 9 bases. CDR1 MGHDK and CDR2 SYGVNS come from the germline V gene. The CDR3 is 18 residues long. Losses at the gene ends were 0 bases for V and 5 bases for J; bases not matched to a gene: 13. The CDR3 loop is CASSEYPKLTGGQETQYF. The CDR3 nucleotides are TGTGCCAGCAGTGAATATCCCAAACTTACAGGGGGCCAGGAGACCCAGTACTTC.

The V call is TRBV5-6, the J call TRBJ1-1; no definite D call. Germline loops: CDR1 SGHDT, CDR2 YYEEEE. CDR3 length equals 16 residues. V dropped 4 bases and J dropped 0 bases, with 16 bases sitting between them. CDR3 protein: CASSTKRQHMNTEAFF. CDR3 in DNA: TGTGCCAGCAGCACTAAAAGGCAGCACATGAACACTGAAGCTTTCTTT.

In its sample, this clonotype was seen once. A read error may produce the germline difference seen at one junction end. This chain uses TRBV25-1 with TRBJ1-4, with TRBD1 as a possible D gene (6 bases). The CDR3 has 14 amino acids. Germline V gives CDR1 MGHDK, CDR2 SYGVNS. In DNA, the CDR3 is TGTGCCAGCAGCCACAGGGTAGAAAATGGAAAACTGTTTTTT. Its protein is CASSHRVENGKLFF.

The chain has TRBV5-6 and TRBJ2-5, with TRBD1 identical over 9 bases. J lost 11 bases, V lost 4 bases, and 9 bases had no gene match. Germline V gives CDR1 SGHDT, CDR2 YYEEEE. The CDR3 runs 13 residues. The CDR3 loop is CASSRDRENEQYF. The CDR3 region has the DNA TGTGCCAGCAGCAGGGACAGGGAAAATGAGCAGTACTTC.

Notes on this clonotype: A much larger clone is a single base away; this may be a read error. J is TRBJ2-7 and V is TRBV28; 8 bases are a match to TRBD1. The J segment lost 4 bases and the V segment lost 7 bases, leaving 12 bases of the junction unmatched. Germline V gives CDR1 MDHEN, CDR2 SYDVKM. The CDR3 totals 15 residues. The CDR3 DNA sequence: TGTGCCAGCACCCTCGTTGGGACAGGAGAATACGAGCAGTACTTC. Translating gives CASTLVGTGEYEQYF.

The table lists this clonotype with a few counts. V gene TRBV6-2 or TRBV6-3 combines with J gene TRBJ1-5; D uncertain. This CDR3 spans 13 amino acids. Trimming removed 4 bases at V and 7 bases at J, with 11 bases between. Germline CDR1 and CDR2: MNHEY and SVGEGT. The CDR3 DNA reads TGTGCCAGCAGTTCCCTCGGAGGGCAGCCCCAGCATTTT. Translation: CASSSLGGQPQHF.

The chain joins TRBV3-1 to TRBJ1-6; 7 bases line up with TRBD1. There are 16 residues in the CDR3. With 2 bases clipped from V and 9 bases from J, the junction kept 10 bases outside the gene matches. Germline V gene lookup returns CDR1 LGHDT and CDR2 YNNKEL (reference sequence). CDR3 protein: CASSQRTGDISSPLHF. CDR3 in DNA: TGTGCCAGCAGCCAAAGAACAGGGGACATCTCTTCACCCCTCCACTTT.

This clonotype was observed a few times. The genes are TRBV4-3 and TRBJ2-7, with TRBD2 identical over 13 bases. Unmatched junction bases numbered 12, after V lost 3 bases and J lost 10 bases. Germline V lookup: CDR1 LGHNA, CDR2 YSLEER. This CDR3 contains 16 residues. The CDR3 region is CASSQGLAGLERRQYF. The CDR3 nucleotides read TGCGCCAGCAGCCAGGGACTAGCGGGATTAGAACGGCGACAGTACTTC.

This clonotype was counted many times. The gene calls are TRBV25-1 and TRBJ1-2; D ambiguous. The CDR3 length is 14 residues. Trimming cost V 1 base and J 4 bases, with 10 bases left between them. Germline CDR1 is MGHDK and CDR2 is SYGVNS. CDR3 sequence (DNA): TGTGCCAGCAGTGAATCGGGCAAGAGCTATGGCTACACCTTC. It is translated as CASSESGKSYGYTF.

CDR3 sequence (DNA): TGCAGTGCTAGTTCCCCGGAACCTAGCCAACCACTAGATACGCAGTATTTT. This sequence encodes CSASSPEPSQPLDTQYF. The chain recombines TRBV20-1 with TRBJ2-3, with a weak D call TRBD2 (5 bases). V lost 3 bases, J lost 5 bases, and 24 bases lay in between. The CDR3 contains 17 residues. CDR1 is DFQATT and CDR2 is SNEGSKA in the germline V gene (reference sequence).

With respect to this clonotype: At one end, the junction sequence differs from germline, possibly due to a read error. The J gene is TRBJ2-1, the V gene TRBV7-2, with D hard to call. This CDR3 region has 13 residues. Germline lookup yields CDR1 SGHTA and CDR2 FQGNSA. The CDR3 coding sequence is TGTGCCAGCAGCTCCGGTGGAATCAATCAGCAGTTCTTC. Translated: CASSSGGINQQFF.

The chain recombines TRBV12-3 or TRBV12-4 with TRBJ2-1, with D perhaps TRBD1 (7 bases). V was trimmed by 7 bases and J by 8 bases, leaving 15 bases between them. CDR3 length: 13 residues. CDR3 amino acids: CASNPQGGDEQFF. The CDR3 region has the DNA TGTGCCAGCAACCCCCAGGGGGGCGATGAGCAGTTCTTC.

The V call is TRBV20-1, the J call TRBJ1-2; TRBD1 aligns across 9 bases. Per germline, CDR1 DFQATT and CDR2 SNEGSKA (reference sequence). CDR3 length: 17 residues. Unmatched junction bases numbered 15, after V lost 1 base and J lost 6 bases. The CDR3 protein is CSARVQNRDRVGNGYTF. CDR3 nucleotide sequence: TGCAGTGCTAGAGTGCAGAACCGGGACAGGGTGGGTAATGGCTACACCTTC.

V and J are TRBV6-5 and TRBJ1-5; a weak D match, TRBD1 (5 bases). Trimming left V 6 bases short and J 4 bases short, with 13 bases between. Germline V gene lookup returns CDR1 MNHEY and CDR2 SVGAGI. This CDR3 comprises 14 residues. The CDR3 protein is CASRGGAANQPQHF. The CDR3, as DNA: TGTGCCAGCAGGGGAGGGGCAGCAAATCAGCCCCAGCATTTT.

Worth noting for this clonotype: The germline gene is not matched at one end of the junction; a read error may be the cause. V usage is TRBV29-1 and J usage is TRBJ2-1, with D possibly matching TRBD2 (6 bases). Per the germline V gene, CDR1 is SQVTM and CDR2 is ANQGSEA. The CDR3 length is 14 residues. CDR3 protein: CSVVGGSGYNERFF. The CDR3 DNA reads TGCAGCGTTGTGGGGGGTAGCGGTTACAATGAGCGGTTCTTC.

The V call is TRBV20-1, the J call TRBJ2-1; 8 nucleotides align to TRBD1. CDR1 is DFQATT, CDR2 SNEGSKA, per germline (reference sequence). Losses at the gene ends were 1 base for V and 10 bases for J; bases not matched to a gene: 15. The CDR3 runs 16 residues. Here the CDR3 DNA reads TGCAGTGCTAGAGCCCCTCGGCAGGGGGCTTATGGGGAGCAGTTCTTC. The encoded protein is CSARAPRQGAYGEQFF.